Sequencing of this TCR beta chain was carried out in a study of a mutant IDH1 vaccine in newly diagnosed glioma. Study overall: It was radiotherapy, temozolomide, or both that patients received previously, with most receiving both.

Study-level points and caveats: In around 93% of patients, immune responses induced by the vaccine occurred.

Regarding this clone: The antigen is undetermined. The junction departs from the called germline gene at one end, perhaps through a read error.

Time point indicated: week 23, last vaccination. Every single dose of the vaccine, 300 ug of mutant IDH1 20-mer peptide, came with topical imiquimod. The CDR3 covers 14 residues. Germline V lookup: CDR1 SGHRS, CDR2 YFSETQ. Libraries were prepared by immunoSEQ multiplex PCR; TCRdb keeps only in-frame clonotypes and omits some of them. The sample consists of approximately 82,000 clones, 85% of them appearing once. The source is a man aged 25-45 years with glioma. Some clones in this sample may be carry-over from other donors' samples. The sequencing used PBMCs, collected from a glioma patient whose treatment included an IDH1 peptide vaccine. V is TRBV5-1 and J is TRBJ1-2; D not certain. The CDR3 DNA reads TGCGCCAGCAGCTTGGGGGGTACTAACCATGGCTACACCTTC. It is translated as CASSLGGTNHGYTF.